Sequencing of this T cell receptor (beta chain) was carried out in a study of cytomegalovirus exposure and HLA in healthy donors. Here immunoSEQ multiplex PCR was the method, and the copy in TCRdb shows in-frame clones only, minus some. This sample carries some 70,000 clones, around 89% of them seen once, and the ten largest clones take 1.7%. Germline assignment: CDR1 ENHRY and CDR2 SYGVKD. The CDR3 covers 15 residues. The junction had 6 bases not matched to a gene; V was cut back by 1 base and J by 9 bases. V and J are TRBV10-3 and TRBJ1-6, with 7 bases matching TRBD1. The sample was PBMCs. This clonotype was sampled from a woman in her late teens or twenties in good health and CMV-seronegative. The CDR3 region is CAISELAGGGSPLHF. Written as DNA, the CDR3 is TGTGCCATCAGTGAGTTGGCAGGGGGTGGTTCACCCCTCCACTTT.